This T cell receptor beta chain originates from a study of blood T cell repertoires in COVID-19. The CDR3 has 17 residues. J gave up 0 bases and V 6 bases, and 9 bases lay outside the gene matches. Germline V gene sequence: CDR1 KGHDR, CDR2 SFDVKD. TCRdb's copy holds only in-frame clones and misses some; the assay was immunoSEQ multiplex PCR. The sample includes roughly 300,000 clones, about 84% of them seen just once. The origin of this receptor is a woman aged 45-65 years with acute or convalescent COVID-19. The chain joins TRBV24-1 to TRBJ2-1; 8 bases are shared with TRBD2. Specimen: peripheral blood. CDR3 sequence reads: CATSPSSGTLSYNEQFF. The CDR3 DNA reads TGTGCCACCAGTCCAAGTAGCGGGACCCTCTCCTACAATGAGCAGTTCTTC.